This T cell receptor beta chain was recorded in a study of CD8+CD57+ T cells in acquired aplastic anemia. The template for TCR beta VDJ and CDR3 sequence profiling was genomic DNA. TCRdb processed the reads anew with MiXCR; each CDR3 protein has one entry. The repertoire has 100,000 to 150,000 distinct CDR3 sequences, about 40% of them found once; the top ten carry over 2%. Germline V gene lookup returns CDR1 SGHAT and CDR2 FQDESV (reference sequence). Unmatched junction bases numbered 6, after V lost 1 base and J lost 5 bases. This CDR3 is built from 15 residues. Patients picked for sequencing had shown CD8+CD57+ cell expansion detected by flow cytometry.

The TCR comes from a human donor with aplastic anemia. The chain links TRBV11-1 to TRBJ2-3, with 7 bases that match TRBD2. The specimen sequenced was sorted CD4+, CD8+, or CD8+CD57+ T cells (not recorded which) from PBMCs. CDR3: CASSLGAGDLDTQYF. CDR3 DNA: TGTGCCAGCAGCTTAGGGGCGGGAGATCTAGATACGCAGTATTTT.